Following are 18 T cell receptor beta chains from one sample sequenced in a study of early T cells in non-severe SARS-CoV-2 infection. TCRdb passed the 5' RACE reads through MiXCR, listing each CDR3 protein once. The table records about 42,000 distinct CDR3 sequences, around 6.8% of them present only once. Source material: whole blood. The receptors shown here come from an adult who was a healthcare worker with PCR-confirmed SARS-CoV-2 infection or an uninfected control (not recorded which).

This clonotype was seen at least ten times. In DNA, the CDR3 is TGTGCCAGCAGCGTGGACGACCCTAGTTTGGCCAAAAACATTCAGTACTTC. Residues: CASSVDDPSLAKNIQYF. V usage is TRBV7-9 and J usage is TRBJ2-4; D gene unclear. Germline lookup yields CDR1 SEHNR and CDR2 FQNEAQ (reference sequence). This CDR3 comprises 17 residues. V lost 5 bases and J 1 base, leaving 18 bases between the germline ends.

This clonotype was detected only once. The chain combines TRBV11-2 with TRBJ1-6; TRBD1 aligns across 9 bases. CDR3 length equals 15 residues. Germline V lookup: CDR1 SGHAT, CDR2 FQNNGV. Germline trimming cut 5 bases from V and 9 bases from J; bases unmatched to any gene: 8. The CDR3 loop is CASSPLTGGSSPLHF. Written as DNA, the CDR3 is TGTGCCAGCAGCCCTCTGACAGGGGGAAGTTCACCCCTCCACTTT.

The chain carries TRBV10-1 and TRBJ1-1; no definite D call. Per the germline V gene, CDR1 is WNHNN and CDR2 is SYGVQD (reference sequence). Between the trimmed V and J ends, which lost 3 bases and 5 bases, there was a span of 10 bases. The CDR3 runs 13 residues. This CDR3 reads CASSEPGTTEAFF. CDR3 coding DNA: TGCGCCAGCAGTGAACCAGGAACGACTGAAGCTTTCTTT.

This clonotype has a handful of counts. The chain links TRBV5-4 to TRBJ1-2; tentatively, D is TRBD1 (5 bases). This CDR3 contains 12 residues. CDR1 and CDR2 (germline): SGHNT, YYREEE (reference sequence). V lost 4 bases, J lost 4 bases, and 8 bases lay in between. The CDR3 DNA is TGTGCCAGCAGCGACAGTAGCTATGGCTACACCTTC. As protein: CASSDSSYGYTF.

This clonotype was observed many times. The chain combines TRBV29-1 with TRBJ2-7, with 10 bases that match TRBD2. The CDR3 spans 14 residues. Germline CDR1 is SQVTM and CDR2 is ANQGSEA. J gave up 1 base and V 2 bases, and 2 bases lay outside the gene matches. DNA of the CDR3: TGCAGCGTTGAACTAGCGGGGGTGTCCTACGAGCAGTACTTC. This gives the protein CSVELAGVSYEQYF.

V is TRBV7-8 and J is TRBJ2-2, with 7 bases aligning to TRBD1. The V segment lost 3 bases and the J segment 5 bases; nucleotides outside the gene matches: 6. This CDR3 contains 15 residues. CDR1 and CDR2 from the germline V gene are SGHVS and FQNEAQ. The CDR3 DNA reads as TGTGCCAGCAGCTTCGGGACGACAGGGACCGGGGAGCTGTTTTTT. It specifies CASSFGTTGTGELFF. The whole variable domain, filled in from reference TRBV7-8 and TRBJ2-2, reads GAGVSQSPRYKVAKRGQDVALRCDPISGHVSLFWYQQALGQGPEFLTYFQNEAQLDKSGLPSDRFFAERPEGSVSTLKIQRTQQEDSAVYLCASSFGTTGTGELFFGEGSRLTVL.

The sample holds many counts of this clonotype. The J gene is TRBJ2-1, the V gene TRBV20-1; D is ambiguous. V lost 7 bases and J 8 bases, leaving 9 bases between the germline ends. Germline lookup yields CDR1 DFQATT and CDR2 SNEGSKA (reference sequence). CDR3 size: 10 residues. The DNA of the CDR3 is TGCAGTGTCGAAGGCCATGAGCAGTTCTTC. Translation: CSVEGHEQFF.

The chain's CDR3 is CASSSWDRDTEAFF. CDR3 nucleotide sequence: TGTGCCAGCAGCTCCTGGGACAGGGACACTGAAGCTTTCTTT. The V and J genes are TRBV7-9 and TRBJ1-1; 9 bases line up with TRBD1. The V gene's germline CDR1 is SEHNR and CDR2 FQNEAQ (reference sequence). This CDR3 has 14 amino acids. J gave up 3 bases and V 4 bases, and 3 bases lay outside the gene matches.

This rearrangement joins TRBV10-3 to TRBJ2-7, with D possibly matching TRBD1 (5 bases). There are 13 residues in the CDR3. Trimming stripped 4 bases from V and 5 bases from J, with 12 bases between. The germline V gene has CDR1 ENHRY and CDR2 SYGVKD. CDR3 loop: CAISGGIGDEQYF. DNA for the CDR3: TGTGCCATCAGTGGGGGCATAGGGGACGAGCAGTACTTC.

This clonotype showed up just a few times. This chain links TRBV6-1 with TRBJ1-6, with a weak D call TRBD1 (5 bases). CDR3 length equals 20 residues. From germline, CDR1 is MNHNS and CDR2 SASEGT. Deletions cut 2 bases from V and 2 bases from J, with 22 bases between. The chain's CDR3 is CASSERRVGGSNTYNSPLHF. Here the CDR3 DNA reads TGTGCCAGCAGTGAAAGGCGTGTTGGGGGATCGAACACCTATAATTCACCCCTCCACTTT.

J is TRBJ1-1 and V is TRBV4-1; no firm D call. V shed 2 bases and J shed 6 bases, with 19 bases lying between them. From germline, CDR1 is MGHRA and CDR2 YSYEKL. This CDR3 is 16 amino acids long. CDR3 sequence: CASSQRRDPATAEAFF. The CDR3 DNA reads TGCGCCAGCAGCCAAAGACGGGATCCGGCGACCGCTGAAGCTTTCTTT.

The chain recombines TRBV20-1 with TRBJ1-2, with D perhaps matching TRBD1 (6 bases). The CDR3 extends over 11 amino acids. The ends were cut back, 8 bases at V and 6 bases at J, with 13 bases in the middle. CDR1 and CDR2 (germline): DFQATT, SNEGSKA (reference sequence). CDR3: CSTGTGDGYTF. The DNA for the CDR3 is TGCAGTACAGGGACTGGGGATGGCTACACCTTC.

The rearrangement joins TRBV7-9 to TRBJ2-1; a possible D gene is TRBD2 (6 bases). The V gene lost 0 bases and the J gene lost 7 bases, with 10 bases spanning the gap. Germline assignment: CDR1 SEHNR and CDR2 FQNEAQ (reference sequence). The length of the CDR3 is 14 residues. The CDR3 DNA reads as TGTGCCAGCAGCTTAGCAGGGACTCCAAATGAGCAGTTCTTC. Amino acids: CASSLAGTPNEQFF.

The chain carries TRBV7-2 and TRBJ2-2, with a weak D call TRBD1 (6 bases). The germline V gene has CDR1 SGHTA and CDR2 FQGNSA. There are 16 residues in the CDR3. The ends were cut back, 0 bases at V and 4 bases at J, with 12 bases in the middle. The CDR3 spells CASSLAGTSITGELFF. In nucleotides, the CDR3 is TGTGCCAGCAGCTTAGCCGGGACAAGTATCACCGGGGAGCTGTTTTTT.

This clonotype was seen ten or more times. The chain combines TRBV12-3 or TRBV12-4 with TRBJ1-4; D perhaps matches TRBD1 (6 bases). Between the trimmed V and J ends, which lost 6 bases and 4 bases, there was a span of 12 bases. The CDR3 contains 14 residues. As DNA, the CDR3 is TGTGCCAGCAGCCACGGGGGCTATAATGAAAAACTGTTTTTT. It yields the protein CASSHGGYNEKLFF.

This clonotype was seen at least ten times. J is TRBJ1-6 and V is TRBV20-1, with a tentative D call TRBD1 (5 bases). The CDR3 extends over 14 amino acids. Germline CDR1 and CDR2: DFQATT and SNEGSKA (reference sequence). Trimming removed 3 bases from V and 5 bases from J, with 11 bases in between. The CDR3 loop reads CSASRGRNNSPLHF. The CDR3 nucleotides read TGCAGTGCTAGTAGGGGACGGAATAATTCACCCCTCCACTTT.

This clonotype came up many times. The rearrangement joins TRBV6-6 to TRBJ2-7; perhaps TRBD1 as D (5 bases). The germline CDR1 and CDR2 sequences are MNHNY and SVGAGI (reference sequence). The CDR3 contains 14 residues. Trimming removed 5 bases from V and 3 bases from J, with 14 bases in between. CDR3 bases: TGTGCCAGCAGTACCCAGGGTAGCCGCTACGAGCAGTACTTC. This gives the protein CASSTQGSRYEQYF.

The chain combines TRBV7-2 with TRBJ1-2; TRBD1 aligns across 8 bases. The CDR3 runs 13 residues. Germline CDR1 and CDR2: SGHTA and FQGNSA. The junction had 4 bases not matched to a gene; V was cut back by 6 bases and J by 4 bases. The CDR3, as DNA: TGTGCCAGCAGTCTCAGGGGGCTCTATGGCTACACCTTC. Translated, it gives CASSLRGLYGYTF.